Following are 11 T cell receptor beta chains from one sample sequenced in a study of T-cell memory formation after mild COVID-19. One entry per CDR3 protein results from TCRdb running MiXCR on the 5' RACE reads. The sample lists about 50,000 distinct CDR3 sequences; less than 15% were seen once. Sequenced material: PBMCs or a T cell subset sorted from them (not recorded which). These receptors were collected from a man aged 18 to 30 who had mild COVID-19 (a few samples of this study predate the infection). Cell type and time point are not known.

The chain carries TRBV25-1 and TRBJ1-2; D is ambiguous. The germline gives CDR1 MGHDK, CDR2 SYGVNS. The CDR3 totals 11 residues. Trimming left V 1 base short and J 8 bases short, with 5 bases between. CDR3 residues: CASSEFWGYTF. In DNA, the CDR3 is TGTGCCAGCAGTGAATTCTGGGGCTACACCTTC.

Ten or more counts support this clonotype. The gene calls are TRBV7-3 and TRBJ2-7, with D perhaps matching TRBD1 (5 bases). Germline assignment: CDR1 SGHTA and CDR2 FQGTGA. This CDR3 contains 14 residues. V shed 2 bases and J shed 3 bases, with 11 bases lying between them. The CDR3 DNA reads TGTGCCAGCAGCTTACACCCAGGGCGCTACGAGCAGTACGTC. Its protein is CASSLHPGRYEQYV.

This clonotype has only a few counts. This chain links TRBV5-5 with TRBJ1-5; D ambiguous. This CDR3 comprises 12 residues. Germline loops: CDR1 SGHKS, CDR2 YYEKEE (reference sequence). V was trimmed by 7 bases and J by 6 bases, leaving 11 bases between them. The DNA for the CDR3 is TGTGCCAGCGGCACATTTGGTCAGCCCCAGCATTTT. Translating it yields CASGTFGQPQHF.

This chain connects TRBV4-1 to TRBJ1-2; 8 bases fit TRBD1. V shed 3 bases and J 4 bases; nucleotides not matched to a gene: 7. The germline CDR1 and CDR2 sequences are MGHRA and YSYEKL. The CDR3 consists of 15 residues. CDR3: CASSHPGQVPYGYTF. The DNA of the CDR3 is TGCGCCAGCAGCCACCCGGGACAGGTCCCCTATGGCTACACCTTC.

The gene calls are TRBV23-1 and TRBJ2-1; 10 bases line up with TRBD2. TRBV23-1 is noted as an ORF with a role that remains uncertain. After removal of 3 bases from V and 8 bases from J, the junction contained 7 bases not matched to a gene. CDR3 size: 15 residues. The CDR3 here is CASSQEREGDDEQFF. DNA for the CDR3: TGCGCCAGCAGTCAGGAGCGGGAGGGCGATGATGAGCAGTTCTTC.

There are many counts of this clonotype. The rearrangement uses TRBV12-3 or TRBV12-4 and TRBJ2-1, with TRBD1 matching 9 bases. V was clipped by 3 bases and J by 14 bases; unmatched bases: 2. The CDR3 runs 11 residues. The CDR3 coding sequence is TGTGCCAGCAGTTTGGGACAGGGAAAGTTCTTC. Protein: CASSLGQGKFF.

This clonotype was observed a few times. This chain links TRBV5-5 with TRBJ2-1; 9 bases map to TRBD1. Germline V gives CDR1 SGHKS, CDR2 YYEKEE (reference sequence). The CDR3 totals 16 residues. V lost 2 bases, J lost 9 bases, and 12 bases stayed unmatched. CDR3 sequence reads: CASSFSFTQGASEQFF. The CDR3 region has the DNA TGTGCCAGCAGCTTTTCTTTTACACAGGGGGCGAGTGAGCAGTTCTTC.

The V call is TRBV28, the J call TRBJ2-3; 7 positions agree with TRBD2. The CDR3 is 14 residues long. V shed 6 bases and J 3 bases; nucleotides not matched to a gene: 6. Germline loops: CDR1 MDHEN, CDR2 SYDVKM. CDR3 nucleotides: TGTGCCAGCAGCTTCCTCGGGGGGACAGATACGCAGTATTTT. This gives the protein CASSFLGGTDTQYF. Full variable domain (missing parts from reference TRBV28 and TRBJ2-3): DVKVTQSSRYLVKRTGEKVFLECVQDMDHENMFWYRQDPGLGLRLIYFSYDVKMKEKGDIPEGYSVSREKKERFSLILESASTNQTSMYLCASSFLGGTDTQYFGPGTRLTVL.

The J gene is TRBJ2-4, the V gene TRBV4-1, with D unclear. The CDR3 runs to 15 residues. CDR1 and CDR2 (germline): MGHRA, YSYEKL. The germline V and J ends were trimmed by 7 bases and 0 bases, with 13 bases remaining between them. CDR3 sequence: CASMVSPLAKNIQYF. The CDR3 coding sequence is TGCGCCAGCATGGTGTCACCCTTAGCCAAAAACATTCAGTACTTC.

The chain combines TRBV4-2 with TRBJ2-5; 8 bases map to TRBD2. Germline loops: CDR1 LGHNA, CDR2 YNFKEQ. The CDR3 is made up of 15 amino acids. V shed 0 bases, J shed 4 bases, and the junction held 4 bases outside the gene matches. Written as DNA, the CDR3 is TGTGCCAGCAGCCAAGATTACGGGGGGGCAGAGACCCAGTACTTC. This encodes CASSQDYGGAETQYF.

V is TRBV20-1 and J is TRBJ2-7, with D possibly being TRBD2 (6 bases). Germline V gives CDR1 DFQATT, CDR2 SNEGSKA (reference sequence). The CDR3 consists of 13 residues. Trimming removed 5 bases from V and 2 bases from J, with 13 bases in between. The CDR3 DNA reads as TGCAGTGCTCTCGACGGGGGAGCCTACGAGCAGTACGTC. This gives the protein CSALDGGAYEQYV.